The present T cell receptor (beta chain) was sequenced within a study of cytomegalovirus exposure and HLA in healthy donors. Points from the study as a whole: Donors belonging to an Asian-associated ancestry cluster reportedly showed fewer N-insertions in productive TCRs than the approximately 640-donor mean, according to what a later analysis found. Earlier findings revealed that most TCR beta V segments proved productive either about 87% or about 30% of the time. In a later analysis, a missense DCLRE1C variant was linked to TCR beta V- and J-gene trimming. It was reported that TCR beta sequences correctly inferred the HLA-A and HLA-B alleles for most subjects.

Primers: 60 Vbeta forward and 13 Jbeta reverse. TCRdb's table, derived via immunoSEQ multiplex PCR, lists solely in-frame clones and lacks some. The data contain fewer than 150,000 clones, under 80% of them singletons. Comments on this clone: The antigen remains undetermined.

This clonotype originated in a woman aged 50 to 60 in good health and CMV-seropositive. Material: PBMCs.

DNA of the CDR3: TGTGCCAGCAGCTTATCGCAGGGCGTCTACGAGCAGTACTTC. Protein sequence: CASSLSQGVYEQYF. V is TRBV7-2 and J is TRBJ2-7; a possible D gene is TRBD1 (5 bases). Trimming left V 2 bases short and J 3 bases short, with 11 bases between. The CDR3 is 14 amino acids. Germline V gene lookup returns CDR1 SGHTA and CDR2 FQGNSA. Full variable domain (remainder filled in from reference TRBV7-2 and TRBJ2-7): GAGVSQSPSNKVTEKGKDVELRCDPISGHTALYWYRQSLGQGLEFLIYFQGNSAPDKSGLPSDRFSAERTGGSVSTLTIQRTQQEDSAVYLCASSLSQGVYEQYFGPGTRLTVT.